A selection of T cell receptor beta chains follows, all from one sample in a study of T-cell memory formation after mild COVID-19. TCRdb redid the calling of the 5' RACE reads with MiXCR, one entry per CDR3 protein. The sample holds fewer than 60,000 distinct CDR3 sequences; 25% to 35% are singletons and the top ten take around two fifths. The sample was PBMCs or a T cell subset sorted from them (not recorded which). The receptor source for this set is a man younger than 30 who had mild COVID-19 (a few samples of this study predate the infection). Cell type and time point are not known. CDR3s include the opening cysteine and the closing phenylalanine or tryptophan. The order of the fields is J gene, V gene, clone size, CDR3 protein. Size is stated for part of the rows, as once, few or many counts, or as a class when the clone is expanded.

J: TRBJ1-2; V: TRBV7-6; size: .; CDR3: CASSLATGYGYTF
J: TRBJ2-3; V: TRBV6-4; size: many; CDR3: CASSDGQGADTQYF
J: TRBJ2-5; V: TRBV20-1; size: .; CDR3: CSALPGRRRETQYF
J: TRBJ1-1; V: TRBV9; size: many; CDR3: CASSAGGGNTEAFF
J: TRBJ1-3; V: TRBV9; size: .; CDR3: CASSSSGFGNTIYF
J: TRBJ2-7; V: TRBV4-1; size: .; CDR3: CASSQDAGDSYEQYF
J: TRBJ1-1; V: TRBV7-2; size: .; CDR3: CASSLAWGQGWTEAFF
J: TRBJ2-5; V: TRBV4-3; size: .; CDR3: CASSQEGEETQYF
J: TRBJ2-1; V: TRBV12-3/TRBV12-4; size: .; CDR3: CASSLEHGAGRDNEQFF
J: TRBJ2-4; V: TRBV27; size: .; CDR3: CASSARGGRDIQYF
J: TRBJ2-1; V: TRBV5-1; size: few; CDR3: CASSYTGAEEQFF
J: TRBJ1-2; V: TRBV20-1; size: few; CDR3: CSAIGTENYGYTF
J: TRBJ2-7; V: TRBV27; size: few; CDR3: CASSFSGAQGPYEQYF
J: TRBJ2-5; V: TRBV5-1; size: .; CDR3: CASSPLNQETQYF
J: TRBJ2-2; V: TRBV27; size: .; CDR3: CASSQQGATGELFF
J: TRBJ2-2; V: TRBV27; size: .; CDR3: CASSPTPNTGELFF
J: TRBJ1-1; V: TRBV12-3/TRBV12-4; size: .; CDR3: CASSLGPRGAFF
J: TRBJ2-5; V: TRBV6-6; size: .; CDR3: CAVDSAGTQYF
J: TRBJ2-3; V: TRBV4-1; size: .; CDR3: CASSQTGGSADTQYF
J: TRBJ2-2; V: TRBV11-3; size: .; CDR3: CASSPVPVSGGELFF
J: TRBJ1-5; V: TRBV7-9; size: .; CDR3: CASSSSALVGRGQPQHF
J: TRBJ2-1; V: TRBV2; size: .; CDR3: CASMGGVGGNEQFF
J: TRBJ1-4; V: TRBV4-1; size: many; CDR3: CASSLGGAEKLFF
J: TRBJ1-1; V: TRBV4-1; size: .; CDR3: CASSQEQGMGRTEAFF
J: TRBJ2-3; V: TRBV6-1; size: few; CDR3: CASSGVTGSTDTQYF
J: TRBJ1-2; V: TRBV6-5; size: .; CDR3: CASRSEPREGYTF
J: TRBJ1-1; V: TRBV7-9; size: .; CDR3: CASSLPGGVEAFF
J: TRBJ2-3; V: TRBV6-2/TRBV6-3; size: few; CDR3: CASNGELALQDTQYF
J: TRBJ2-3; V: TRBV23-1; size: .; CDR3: CASSHRSLALDTQYF
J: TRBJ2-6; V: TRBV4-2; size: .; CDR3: CASSQDFRPGANVLTF
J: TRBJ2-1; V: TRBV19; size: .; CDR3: CASSGTSGGDSYNEQFF
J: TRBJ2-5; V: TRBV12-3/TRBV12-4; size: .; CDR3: CASSLADNGIQYF
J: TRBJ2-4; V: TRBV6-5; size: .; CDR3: CASSYSGRPGQAKNIQYF
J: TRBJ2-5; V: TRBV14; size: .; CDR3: CASSQVPRRQETQYF
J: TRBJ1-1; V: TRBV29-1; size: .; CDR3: CSVDRSVTEAFF
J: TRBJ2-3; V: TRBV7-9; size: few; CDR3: CASRDLGGTDTKYF
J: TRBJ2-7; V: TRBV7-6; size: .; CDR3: CASSLEQGGSYEQYF
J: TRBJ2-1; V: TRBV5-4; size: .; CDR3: CASGGQGDKVDEQFF
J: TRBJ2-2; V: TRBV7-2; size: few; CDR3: CASNLLTANTGELFF
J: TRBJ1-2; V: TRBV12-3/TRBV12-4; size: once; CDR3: CASSPPDNYGYTF
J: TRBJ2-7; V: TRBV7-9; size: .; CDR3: CASSRVLAGDDEQYF
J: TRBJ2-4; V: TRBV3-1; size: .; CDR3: CASSRAGGLAKNIQYF
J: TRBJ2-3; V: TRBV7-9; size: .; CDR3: CASSAGQGTDTQYF
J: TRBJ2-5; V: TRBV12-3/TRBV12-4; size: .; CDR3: CASSTIVERETQYF
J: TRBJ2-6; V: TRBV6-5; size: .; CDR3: CASSSMNSGANVLTF
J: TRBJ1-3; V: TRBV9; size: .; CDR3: CASSVEGAGSGNTIYF